The T cell receptor (beta chain) described here comes from a study of T cell responses to AZD1222 COVID-19 vaccine. Measured with immunoSEQ multiplex PCR; TCRdb has only the in-frame clones, and not every one. The data contain 50,000 to 55,000 clones, approximately 84% of them seen just once; the ten biggest clones take up around 27%. The CDR3 runs to 18 residues. CDR1 and CDR2 from the germline V gene are KGHSH and LQKENI. J was trimmed by 4 bases and V by 2 bases; bases with no gene match: 14. The genes are TRBV18 and TRBJ1-3; 7 bases map to TRBD1. This sample comprised peripheral blood, obtained on day 0 of AZD1222 vaccination. This TCR was sampled from an adult in good health. CDR3 DNA sequence: TGTGCCAGCTCACCAAGATCTCAGAGGGGGCTTGCGGGAAACACCATATATTTT. This translates into CASSPRSQRGLAGNTIYF.